Listed here are 31 T cell receptor beta chains from one sample, sequenced in a study of OX40 agonist ivuxolimab in advanced cancers. TCRdb keeps only in-frame clones here, not all; method: immunoSEQ multiplex PCR. Among 70,000 to 95,000 clones listed, roughly 87% were seen once. Sequenced here: CD4+ or CD8+ T cells sorted from blood, sampled in a trial of the OX40 agonist ivuxolimab. Receptor source: an adult with an advanced solid tumor such as melanoma, head and neck, liver or kidney cancer.

This clone was detected once. V gene TRBV14 combines with J gene TRBJ2-1, with 10 bases lining up with TRBD2. V was pared by 4 bases and J by 5 bases, with 11 bases of the junction left unmatched. The CDR3 has 17 amino acids. Germline-derived CDR1 and CDR2 are SGHDN and FVKESK. In DNA form, the CDR3 reads TGTGCCAGCAGCCCCTCCCCCCGACTAGCGGGCAACAATGAGCAGTTCTTC. This sequence encodes CASSPSPRLAGNNEQFF. Supplemented by reference TRBV14 and TRBJ2-1, the full variable domain reads EAGVTQFPSHSVIEKGQTVTLRCDPISGHDNLYWYRRVMGKEIKFLLHFVKESKQDESGMPNNRFLAERTGGTYSTLKVQPAELEDSGVYFCASSPSPRLAGNNEQFFGPGTRLTVL.

The genes are TRBV2 and TRBJ1-2, with 11 bases aligning to TRBD1. V trimming: 6 bases; J trimming: 2 bases; junction bases outside the gene matches: 5. The V gene's germline CDR1 is SNHLY and CDR2 FYNNEI. This CDR3 is 15 amino acids long. The CDR3 bases are TGTGCCAGCAGCCGGGACAGGGGGGGCAACTATGGCTACACCTTC. Translating it yields CASSRDRGGNYGYTF. Full variable domain (rest looked up from reference TRBV2 and TRBJ1-2): EPEVTQTPSHQVTQMGQEVILRCVPISNHLYFYWYRQILGQKVEFLVSFYNNEISEKSEIFDDQFSVERPDGSNFTLKIRSTKLEDSAMYFCASSRDRGGNYGYTFGSGTRLTVV.

The genes are TRBV6-5 and TRBJ2-2, with D uncertain. V gave up 2 bases and J gave up 6 bases, with 4 bases separating them. Germline loops: CDR1 MNHEY, CDR2 SVGAGI. The CDR3 has 12 residues. The CDR3 DNA reads as TGTGCCAGCAGTTACACCGCCGGGGAGCTGTTTTTT. Translating it yields CASSYTAGELFF.

The rearrangement links TRBV7-9 to TRBJ1-1, with TRBD1 matching over 9 bases. J was trimmed by 4 bases and V by 5 bases; bases with no gene match: 8. The germline V gene encodes CDR1 SEHNR and CDR2 FQNEAQ (reference sequence). The CDR3 spans 15 residues. The CDR3 region has the DNA TGTGCCAGCAGCCGTCCCGGGACAGGGTCCACTGAAGCTTTCTTT. It specifies CASSRPGTGSTEAFF.

The V call is TRBV28, the J call TRBJ1-2; a possible D gene is TRBD1 (5 bases). V gave up 3 bases and J gave up 5 bases, with 13 bases separating them. The CDR3 has 14 amino acids. Germline V gene sequence: CDR1 MDHEN, CDR2 SYDVKM. CDR3 residues: CASSLEPGTYGYTF. The CDR3 coding sequence is TGTGCCAGCAGTTTGGAGCCCGGGACTTATGGCTACACCTTC.

The chain carries TRBV7-3 and TRBJ2-5; no clear D gene. V was cut by 2 bases and J by 2 bases, with 9 bases left in between. The CDR3 sequence is 14 residues long. Looked up from germline, CDR1 is SGHTA and CDR2 is FQGTGA. The CDR3 DNA is TGTGCCAGCAGCTTATCGGCGTTTCAAGAGACCCAGTACTTC. Its protein is CASSLSAFQETQYF.

The V call is TRBV6-1, the J call TRBJ1-2; D not resolved. CDR3 length: 13 amino acids. Looked up from germline, CDR1 is MNHNS and CDR2 is SASEGT. Deletions cut 5 bases from V and 1 base from J, with 8 bases between. The CDR3 coding sequence is TGTGCCAGCAGTCCCCGGGATAACTATGGCTACACCTTC. This gives the protein CASSPRDNYGYTF.

This clone appeared a few times. The chain uses TRBV4-1 and TRBJ1-6; D call uncertain. The germline gives CDR1 MGHRA, CDR2 YSYEKL. The ends were cut back, 4 bases at V and 10 bases at J, with 8 bases in the middle. This CDR3 spans 12 amino acids. CDR3: CASSRPGSPLHF. The CDR3 DNA sequence: TGCGCCAGCAGCCGTCCTGGGTCACCCCTCCACTTT.

This chain connects TRBV19 to TRBJ1-5; 7 positions agree with TRBD1. The V segment lost 1 base and the J segment 0 bases; nucleotides outside the gene matches: 12. In germline, CDR1 is LNHDA, CDR2 SQIVND (reference sequence). This CDR3 has 19 residues. DNA for the CDR3: TGTGCCAGTAGTATAGCGCACTTTAAAGGGGGCGCTAGCAATCAGCCCCAGCATTTT. Translating gives CASSIAHFKGGASNQPQHF.

V gene TRBV6-1 combines with J gene TRBJ1-5, with D maybe TRBD1 (5 bases). CDR1 and CDR2 (germline): MNHNS, SASEGT. V was shortened by 7 bases and J by 0 bases, with 13 bases between the two germline ends. CDR3 length equals 15 residues. CDR3 sequence (DNA): TGTGCCAGCACGCTGGAGGGGAATAGCAATCAGCCCCAGCATTTT. It is translated as CASTLEGNSNQPQHF.

The table lists this clone with a count of one. The chain carries TRBV5-1 and TRBJ2-7; unclear D gene. Germline V gives CDR1 SGHRS, CDR2 YFSETQ. The CDR3 has 11 amino acids. The V gene lost 0 bases and the J gene lost 5 bases, with 3 bases spanning the gap. The CDR3 is CASSLGHEQYF. In DNA form, the CDR3 reads TGCGCCAGCAGCTTGGGCCACGAGCAGTACTTC. The full variable domain, with the rest looked up from reference TRBV5-1 and TRBJ2-7, is KAGVTQTPRYLIKTRGQQVTLSCSPISGHRSVSWYQQTPGQGLQFLFEYFSETQRNKGNFPGRFSGRQFSNSRSEMNVSTLELGDSALYLCASSLGHEQYFGPGTRLTVT.

The chain couples TRBV11-3 to TRBJ2-1; no clear D gene. Germline CDR1 SGHNT, CDR2 YENEEA. With 1 base removed from V and 9 bases from J, the gap between germline ends came to 10 bases. The CDR3 sequence is 13 residues long. The CDR3 is CASSLAPSSEQFF. The CDR3 nucleotides are TGTGCCAGCAGCTTAGCCCCTTCCAGTGAGCAGTTCTTC.

The V and J genes are TRBV28 and TRBJ2-2; 9 nucleotides agree with TRBD1. V was pared by 5 bases and J by 6 bases, with 7 bases of the junction left unmatched. The CDR3 loop spans 15 amino acids. Germline loops: CDR1 MDHEN, CDR2 SYDVKM. The CDR3 DNA sequence: TGTGCCAGCAGTGACCCGGGACAGGGAGCCGGGGAGCTGTTTTTT. It codes for CASSDPGQGAGELFF.

This clone came up a few times. The chain has TRBV28 and TRBJ1-5; no clear D gene. CDR1 and CDR2 from the germline V gene are MDHEN and SYDVKM. The CDR3 consists of 12 residues. The V end lost 6 bases, the J end lost 3 bases, and 6 bases lay between the germline ends. Written as DNA, the CDR3 is TGTGCCAGCAGCCTCATCAATCAGCCCCAGCATTTT. This translates into CASSLINQPQHF. Filled out from reference TRBV28 and TRBJ1-5, the complete variable domain reads DVKVTQSSRYLVKRTGEKVFLECVQDMDHENMFWYRQDPGLGLRLIYFSYDVKMKEKGDIPEGYSVSREKKERFSLILESASTNQTSMYLCASSLINQPQHFGDGTRLSIL.

The J gene is TRBJ1-2, the V gene TRBV4-1, with a tentative D call TRBD1 (6 bases). Germline CDR1 and CDR2: MGHRA and YSYEKL. V was shortened by 2 bases and J by 2 bases, with 18 bases between the two germline ends. This CDR3 is 17 amino acids long. The DNA of the CDR3 is TGCGCCAGCAGCCAACCTGGACAGAGATCAGGCAACTATGGCTACACCTTC. It yields the protein CASSQPGQRSGNYGYTF.

The V call is TRBV6-5, the J call TRBJ2-4, with D perhaps TRBD1 (5 bases). The germline V gene has CDR1 MNHEY and CDR2 SVGAGI. Trimming shortened V by 6 bases and J by 9 bases, and 15 bases separated the two germline ends. The CDR3 spans 13 residues. The CDR3 coding sequence is TGTGCCAGCAGCCGACAGAGGTCCGGCATTCAGTACTTC. This encodes CASSRQRSGIQYF.

A remark on this clone: The sample carries other DNA sequences with the same CDR3. The V and J genes are TRBV19 and TRBJ1-1, with a weak D call TRBD1 (5 bases). This CDR3 contains 13 residues. V was cut by 3 bases and J by 4 bases, with 9 bases left in between. The germline CDR1 and CDR2 sequences are LNHDA and SQIVND (reference sequence). Written as DNA, the CDR3 is TGTGCCAGTAGTATCCCAGGGACCACTGAAGCTTTCTTT. Translating it yields CASSIPGTTEAFF.

The chain has TRBV10-3 and TRBJ2-3; no definite D call. Trimming took 6 bases from V and 6 from J, leaving 13 bases between them. CDR1 and CDR2 (germline): ENHRY, SYGVKD. CDR3 size: 13 residues. CDR3 sequence reads: CAIRNSNGDTQYF. In DNA, the CDR3 is TGTGCCATCAGAAATTCCAATGGGGATACGCAGTATTTT.

The chain links TRBV6-7 to TRBJ2-1; TRBD2 aligns across 15 bases. TRBV6-7 carries the ORF label, with uncertain function. V lost 0 bases, J lost 8 bases, and 11 bases stayed unmatched. The CDR3 consists of 19 residues. The CDR3 region has the DNA TGTGCCAGCAGTTACTCGGGACTAGCGGGAGGTTGGGGGTTTGATGAGCAGTTCTTC. Amino acid sequence: CASSYSGLAGGWGFDEQFF.

The chain combines TRBV4-1 with TRBJ1-3, with 9 bases matching TRBD1. This CDR3 has 15 amino acids. Germline CDR1 is MGHRA and CDR2 is YSYEKL. V lost 1 base, J lost 4 bases, and 2 bases stayed unmatched. Written as DNA, the CDR3 is TGCGCCAGCAGCCAAGTTGACAGGGGGGGAAACACCATATATTTT. It specifies CASSQVDRGGNTIYF.

The chain is built from TRBV11-1 and TRBJ2-1; 13 bases line up with TRBD2. The CDR3 sequence is 16 residues long. CDR1 and CDR2 from the germline V gene are SGHAT and FQDESV (reference sequence). The ends lost 5 bases at V and 3 bases at J; junction bases unmatched: 4. The CDR3 sequence: CASSPRLAGGYNEQFF. The CDR3 bases are TGTGCCAGCAGCCCGAGACTAGCGGGGGGCTACAATGAGCAGTTCTTC.

The chain joins TRBV13 to TRBJ2-4; 9 nucleotides agree with TRBD2. The V gene's germline CDR1 is PRHDT and CDR2 FYEKMQ (reference sequence). V shed 2 bases and J 7 bases; nucleotides not matched to a gene: 6. CDR3 length equals 15 residues. The CDR3 protein is CASSLPGAGGNIQYF. CDR3 coding DNA: TGTGCCAGCAGCTTACCAGGGGCGGGAGGGAACATTCAGTACTTC.

CDR3 in DNA: TGTGCCTGGAGTGGAACCCGGACAGGGAGTTTGCCCCTCCACTTT. It encodes CAWSGTRTGSLPLHF. The chain couples TRBV30 to TRBJ1-6, with 8 nucleotides matching TRBD1. The CDR3 extends over 15 amino acids. Germline V gives CDR1 GTSNPN, CDR2 SVGIG (reference sequence). V trimming: 1 base; J trimming: 13 bases; junction bases outside the gene matches: 12. The full variable domain, completed using reference TRBV30 and TRBJ1-6, is SQTIHQWPATLVQPVGSPLSLECTVEGTSNPNLYWYRQAAGRGLQLLFYSVGIGQISSEVPQNLSASRPQDRQFILSSKKLLLSDSGFYLCAWSGTRTGSLPLHFGNGTRLTVT.

This chain uses TRBV11-3 with TRBJ2-1; 7 bases line up with TRBD2. The CDR3 covers 14 residues. V shed 0 bases and J 7 bases; nucleotides not matched to a gene: 3. Germline V gene sequence: CDR1 SGHNT, CDR2 YENEEA. The CDR3 nucleotides are TGTGCCAGCAGCTTAGAGAGCGGGGAAAATGAGCAGTTCTTC. It yields the protein CASSLESGENEQFF. Drawing the rest from reference TRBV11-3 and TRBJ2-1, the complete variable domain is EAGVVQSPRYKIIEKKQPVAFWCNPISGHNTLYWYLQNLGQGPELLIRYENEEAVDDSQLPKDRFSAERLKGVDSTLKIQPAELGDSAVYLCASSLESGENEQFFGPGTRLTVL.

This chain uses TRBV2 with TRBJ1-3; weak D call: TRBD1 (5 bases). With 4 bases removed from V and 4 bases from J, the gap between germline ends came to 11 bases. Per the germline V gene, CDR1 is SNHLY and CDR2 is FYNNEI. CDR3 length: 14 amino acids. The CDR3 coding sequence is TGTGCCAGCAGTGCCCGGGACGTGGGAAACACCATATATTTT. This gives the protein CASSARDVGNTIYF.

V gene TRBV4-3 combines with J gene TRBJ2-1; TRBD2 matches at 10 bases. Trimming took 4 bases from V and 0 from J; bases not matched to a gene: 6. The length of the CDR3 is 17 residues. Germline lookup yields CDR1 LGHNA and CDR2 YSLEER. In DNA, the CDR3 is TGCGCCAGCAGCCTTGACTCTAGCGGGGGCTCCTACAATGAGCAGTTCTTC. Translating it yields CASSLDSSGGSYNEQFF.

The chain links TRBV2 to TRBJ2-1; D possibly matches TRBD1 or TRBD2 (6 bases each). Germline lookup yields CDR1 SNHLY and CDR2 FYNNEI. Trimming pared 6 bases from V and 7 bases from J, leaving 10 bases between. CDR3 length: 12 residues. CDR3 bases: TGTGCCAGCAGGGGGGGCAGGAATGAGCAGTTCTTC. Encoded protein: CASRGGRNEQFF.

This rearrangement joins TRBV15 to TRBJ1-1; D ambiguous. CDR3 length: 14 residues. Trimming took off 4 bases at V and 0 bases at J, with 9 bases between the two ends. Germline-derived CDR1 and CDR2 are LNHNV and YYDKDF (reference sequence). The chain's CDR3 is CATSIGFMNTEAFF. The CDR3 region has the DNA TGTGCCACCAGCATCGGGTTCATGAACACTGAAGCTTTCTTT.

This chain joins TRBV7-2 and TRBJ2-7; D perhaps matches TRBD1 (6 bases). Trimming shortened V by 6 bases and J by 7 bases, and 16 bases separated the two germline ends. In germline, CDR1 is SGHTA, CDR2 FQGNSA. The CDR3 consists of 13 residues. CDR3 in DNA: TGTGCCAGCAGTTTACAGGGATCTTGGGAGCAGTACTTC. Protein: CASSLQGSWEQYF.

This rearrangement joins TRBV19 to TRBJ2-7, with D possibly being TRBD1 (6 bases). V lost 5 bases to trimming and J lost 0 bases, with 11 bases between them. The CDR3 length is 14 residues. Per germline, CDR1 LNHDA and CDR2 SQIVND (reference sequence). The CDR3 region has the DNA TGTGCCAGTAGTTACGACAGGTACTCCTACGAGCAGTACTTC. The encoded protein is CASSYDRYSYEQYF.

This clone was detected only once. V usage is TRBV13 and J usage is TRBJ1-1; D uncertain. The CDR3 spans 13 residues. V was clipped by 6 bases and J by 1 base, with 9 bases between them. Germline CDR1 and CDR2: PRHDT and FYEKMQ (reference sequence). In DNA, the CDR3 is TGTGCCAGCAGGATACCCAAGAACACTGAAGCTTTCTTT. It yields the protein CASRIPKNTEAFF.